The clone carrying this T cell receptor (beta chain) was counted a few times. Antigen: not known. Survey-level resolution applied to immunoSEQ assay v3.0. Generated by immunoSEQ multiplex PCR, the TCRdb table keeps only in-frame clones and is missing some. Here the sample spans 30,000 to 40,000 clones, 80% to 90% being singletons. The data stem from a study of long-term antiretroviral therapy in people with HIV. Across the whole study: The earliest samples came about a decade before the 2015 immediate-ART recommendation. The study's findings and limits: Clones with expansion before ART led the repertoire at all time points. Diversity increased after ART yet remained lower than in transplant donor controls.

The CDR3 is 15 residues long. CDR1 and CDR2 from the germline V gene are WNHNN and SYGVQD (reference sequence). The germline V and J ends were trimmed by 5 bases and 8 bases, with 16 bases remaining between them. The content of samples before DNA extraction was roughly 0.9-11 million cryopreserved PBMC. The chain has TRBV10-1 and TRBJ1-6, with TRBD1 as a possible D gene (5 bases). The sequences come from unsorted PBMCs, collected 2.2 years after starting antiretroviral therapy. The receptor was derived from a man aged 18 to 30 with HIV. This CDR3 is CASSYLTAKDSPLHF. CDR3 sequence (DNA): TGCGCCAGCAGTTATTTGACAGCAAAGGATTCACCCCTCCACTTT.